Reported below is one T cell receptor (beta chain). Produced via immunoSEQ multiplex PCR; TCRdb's table is partial and in-frame only. The sample yields approximately 180,000 clones, around 73% seen once. This entry belongs to a study of blood T cell repertoires in COVID-19. From germline, CDR1 is MDHEN and CDR2 SYDVKM. With 5 bases removed from V and 0 bases from J, the gap between germline ends came to 11 bases. CDR3 length: 15 residues. The chain combines TRBV28 with TRBJ2-1; D is perhaps TRBD1 (6 bases). Source material: PBMCs or T cells enriched from blood (not recorded which). The receptor comes from a woman aged 45-65 years who had recovered from COVID-19. CDR3 in amino acids: CASSSGQSSYNEQFF. CDR3 in DNA: TGTGCCAGCAGTAGCGGACAGAGCTCCTACAATGAGCAGTTCTTC.